This T cell receptor beta chain was retrieved from a study of CD8 T cells in Susac syndrome. Background on the study: Within the sequenced group of Susac syndrome patients, over 5 showed active disease and about 8 were in remission.

Study-wide points: It was acknowledged in the study that the number of individuals who were included in its TCR sequencing and HLA analysis was relatively small.

A note on this clonotype: The antigen remains unidentified.

Reverse transcription of about 0.5 to 1 ug RNA used random hexamers. Amplification of TCR beta CDR3 across 54 Vbeta and 13 Jbeta was performed with immunoSEQ multiplex PCR. TCRdb reanalysed the immunoSEQ multiplex PCR reads using MiXCR and keeps one entry per CDR3 protein. The sample lists about 150,000 distinct CDR3 sequences; approximately 95% were seen once. The V and J ends lost 7 bases and 3 bases, in that order; junction bases with no gene match: 3. Germline CDR1 and CDR2: MNHEY and SVGAGI. The CDR3 totals 13 residues. The sequenced sample consisted of CD4+ T cells from PBMCs. The gene calls are TRBV6-5 and TRBJ2-1; 7 bases match TRBD2. This clonotype was obtained from a human donor with Susac syndrome. Written as DNA, the CDR3 is TGTGCCAGCAAGGCTAGCGGCTACAATGAGCAGTTCTTC. It codes for CASKASGYNEQFF.